Listed below are T cell receptor beta chains from one sample, sequenced in a study of T-cell memory formation after mild COVID-19. MiXCR was run by TCRdb on the 5' RACE reads, yielding one entry per CDR3 protein. The sample lists fewer than 300,000 distinct CDR3 sequences, approximately 15% seen once, with under 25% in the top ten. Sample: PBMCs or a T cell subset sorted from them (not recorded which). All receptors come from a man aged 18 to 35 who had mild COVID-19 (a few samples of this study predate the infection). Cell type and time point are not known. The CDR3 runs from the conserved cysteine through the conserved F or W. The D gene is left open where the match is weak. Size is omitted from some rows. Given values are once, few, many or a class for expanded clones.

CDR3 protein: CASSQGVGGPRGGYTF; CDR3 DNA: TGCGCCAGCAGCCAAGGAGTAGGGGGGCCGCGAGGCGGCTACACCTTC; V gene: TRBV4-1; D gene: NA; J gene: TRBJ1-2; clone size: few
CDR3 protein: CASSGPHGGDNEQFF; CDR3 DNA: TGTGCCAGCAGTGGGCCTCACGGGGGGGACAATGAGCAGTTCTTC; V gene: TRBV25-1; D gene: TRBD2; J gene: TRBJ2-1; clone size: NA
CDR3 protein: CASSPGDRNTEAFF; CDR3 DNA: TGTGCCAGCAGCCCCGGGGACCGGAACACTGAAGCTTTCTTT; V gene: TRBV5-6; D gene: NA; J gene: TRBJ1-1; clone size: few
CDR3 protein: CASRTGQGWTEAFF; CDR3 DNA: TGTGCCAGTAGAACCGGACAGGGGTGGACTGAAGCTTTCTTT; V gene: TRBV19; D gene: TRBD1; J gene: TRBJ1-1; clone size: NA
CDR3 protein: CASSLVAGDQPQHF; CDR3 DNA: TGTGCCAGCAGCTTAGTAGCAGGGGACCAGCCCCAGCATTTT; V gene: TRBV11-2; D gene: NA; J gene: TRBJ1-5; clone size: NA
CDR3 protein: CASSYRAGLGKETQYF; CDR3 DNA: TGTGCCAGCAGTTACCGAGCGGGACTAGGGAAAGAGACCCAGTACTTC; V gene: TRBV6-6; D gene: TRBD2; J gene: TRBJ2-5; clone size: NA
CDR3 protein: CSAYRPALKSDRPQHF; CDR3 DNA: TGCAGTGCCTACCGCCCAGCCCTTAAGTCCGATCGGCCCCAGCATTTT; V gene: TRBV20-1; D gene: NA; J gene: TRBJ1-5; clone size: few
CDR3 protein: CSASRGGSEQFF; CDR3 DNA: TGCAGTGCTAGTAGGGGGGGGAGTGAGCAGTTCTTC; V gene: TRBV20-1; D gene: NA; J gene: TRBJ2-1; clone size: NA
CDR3 protein: CASSPGRGGRATDTQYF; CDR3 DNA: TGCGCCAGCAGCCCAGGGCGGGGGGGCAGAGCCACAGATACGCAGTATTTT; V gene: TRBV5-1; D gene: TRBD2; J gene: TRBJ2-3; clone size: few
CDR3 protein: CASRSVGWGNTEAFF; CDR3 DNA: TGTGCCAGCAGGTCGGTGGGGTGGGGAAACACTGAAGCTTTCTTT; V gene: TRBV5-5; D gene: NA; J gene: TRBJ1-1; clone size: NA
CDR3 protein: CASTHEKSSGNTIYF; CDR3 DNA: TGTGCCAGCACACACGAGAAATCCTCTGGAAACACCATATATTTT; V gene: TRBV21-1; D gene: NA; J gene: TRBJ1-3; clone size: few
CDR3 protein: CASRSGAANYGYTF; CDR3 DNA: TGTGCCAGCAGGTCGGGGGCGGCTAACTATGGCTACACCTTC; V gene: TRBV6-1; D gene: NA; J gene: TRBJ1-2; clone size: NA
CDR3 protein: CASSFPRGQPGGYTF; CDR3 DNA: TGTGCCAGCAGCTTTCCGAGGGGACAGCCGGGGGGCTACACCTTC; V gene: TRBV7-2; D gene: TRBD1; J gene: TRBJ1-2; clone size: NA
CDR3 protein: CASSLYSTGELFF; CDR3 DNA: TGTGCCAGCAGCTTATACTCCACCGGGGAGCTGTTTTTT; V gene: TRBV7-2; D gene: NA; J gene: TRBJ2-2; clone size: many
CDR3 protein: CATKGLNFYNEQFF; CDR3 DNA: TGTGCCACGAAGGGACTTAACTTCTACAATGAGCAGTTCTTC; V gene: TRBV24-1; D gene: NA; J gene: TRBJ2-1; clone size: NA
CDR3 protein: CASSLGGGWPSGANVLTF; CDR3 DNA: TGTGCCAGCAGCTTAGGTGGGGGGTGGCCCTCTGGGGCCAACGTCCTGACTTTC; V gene: TRBV7-2; D gene: NA; J gene: TRBJ2-6; clone size: many
CDR3 protein: CASSLYPRGEVDNEQFF; CDR3 DNA: TGTGCCAGCAGTTTATACCCACGCGGGGAAGTAGACAATGAGCAGTTCTTC; V gene: TRBV28; D gene: NA; J gene: TRBJ2-1; clone size: many
CDR3 protein: CASSLTGTGIYVSTNEKLFF; CDR3 DNA: TGTGCCAGCTCTCTTACCGGGACAGGGATTTATGTCTCAACTAATGAAAAACTGTTTTTT; V gene: TRBV18; D gene: TRBD1; J gene: TRBJ1-4; clone size: once
CDR3 protein: CASSLDDYGYTF; CDR3 DNA: TGTGCCAGCAGCCTAGATGACTATGGCTACACCTTC; V gene: TRBV7-2; D gene: NA; J gene: TRBJ1-2; clone size: NA
CDR3 protein: CASSQYRGASGWF; CDR3 DNA: TGCGCCAGCAGCCAGTACAGGGGAGCCTCCGGGTGGTTT; V gene: TRBV4-3; D gene: TRBD1; J gene: TRBJ1-4; clone size: few
CDR3 protein: CASTHLGDRGLGGELFF; CDR3 DNA: TGTGCCAGCACCCACCTGGGGGACAGGGGGCTTGGCGGGGAGCTGTTTTTT; V gene: TRBV11-2; D gene: TRBD1; J gene: TRBJ2-2; clone size: many
CDR3 protein: CASSLGQGIEAFF; CDR3 DNA: TGTGCCAGCAGCTTGGGACAGGGGATTGAAGCTTTCTTT; V gene: TRBV5-6; D gene: TRBD1; J gene: TRBJ1-1; clone size: many
CDR3 protein: CASSPPGGEGGELFF; CDR3 DNA: TGTGCCAGCAGCCCTCCAGGGGGCGAGGGCGGGGAGCTGTTTTTT; V gene: TRBV11-2; D gene: TRBD1; J gene: TRBJ2-2; clone size: few
CDR3 protein: CASSLSDVETQYF; CDR3 DNA: TGCGCCAGCAGCTTGTCGGACGTAGAGACCCAGTACTTC; V gene: TRBV5-1; D gene: NA; J gene: TRBJ2-5; clone size: many
CDR3 protein: CASSLIGGGSTGELFF; CDR3 DNA: TGTGCCAGCAGCTTAATCGGGGGGGGAAGCACCGGGGAGCTGTTTTTT; V gene: TRBV7-3; D gene: TRBD2; J gene: TRBJ2-2; clone size: NA
CDR3 protein: CASSSRQGNEQYF; CDR3 DNA: TGCGCCAGCAGCTCCCGACAGGGCAACGAGCAGTACTTC; V gene: TRBV5-1; D gene: TRBD1; J gene: TRBJ2-7; clone size: few
CDR3 protein: CASSPVGRSTDTQYF; CDR3 DNA: TGTGCCAGCTCCCCGGTGGGGCGGAGCACAGATACGCAGTATTTT; V gene: TRBV18; D gene: NA; J gene: TRBJ2-3; clone size: few
CDR3 protein: CASSLHGASYGYTF; CDR3 DNA: TGTGCCAGCAGTTTGCATGGGGCCTCATATGGCTACACCTTC; V gene: TRBV28; D gene: NA; J gene: TRBJ1-2; clone size: few
CDR3 protein: CASSIGQGFSPLHF; CDR3 DNA: TGCGCCAGCAGCATCGGACAGGGTTTTTCACCCCTCCACTTT; V gene: TRBV5-1; D gene: TRBD1; J gene: TRBJ1-6; clone size: many
CDR3 protein: CASSWGPGQPQHF; CDR3 DNA: TGTGCCAGCAGCTGGGGGCCTGGCCAGCCCCAGCATTTT; V gene: TRBV7-9; D gene: NA; J gene: TRBJ1-5; clone size: NA
CDR3 protein: CSAPRQGLNTEAFF; CDR3 DNA: TGCAGTGCGCCGAGACAGGGGCTAAACACTGAAGCTTTCTTT; V gene: TRBV20-1; D gene: TRBD1; J gene: TRBJ1-1; clone size: few
CDR3 protein: CASSLLPGNEQFF; CDR3 DNA: TGTGCCAGCAGTCTCCTACCCGGTAATGAGCAGTTCTTC; V gene: TRBV6-2/TRBV6-3; D gene: NA; J gene: TRBJ2-1; clone size: NA
CDR3 protein: CASSYSYWSGQNNSPLHF; CDR3 DNA: TGTGCCAGCAGTTACTCGTATTGGTCTGGACAGAATAATTCACCCCTCCACTTT; V gene: TRBV6-5; D gene: NA; J gene: TRBJ1-6; clone size: few
CDR3 protein: CASDQGNYNEQFF; CDR3 DNA: TGTGCCAGCGACCAGGGGAACTACAATGAGCAGTTCTTC; V gene: TRBV7-9; D gene: NA; J gene: TRBJ2-1; clone size: many
CDR3 protein: CASSLDLWAGADGYTF; CDR3 DNA: TGTGCCAGCAGCTTAGATCTCTGGGCAGGGGCGGATGGCTACACCTTC; V gene: TRBV7-2; D gene: NA; J gene: TRBJ1-2; clone size: NA
CDR3 protein: CAARGGNYEQYF; CDR3 DNA: TGTGCCGCAAGGGGGGGGAACTACGAGCAGTACTTC; V gene: TRBV2; D gene: NA; J gene: TRBJ2-7; clone size: NA
CDR3 protein: CASSLGLEDGYTF; CDR3 DNA: TGCGCCAGCAGCTTAGGTCTTGAGGATGGCTACACCTTC; V gene: TRBV5-1; D gene: NA; J gene: TRBJ1-2; clone size: many
CDR3 protein: CASRGAGDTQYF; CDR3 DNA: TGTGCCAGTAGAGGGGCCGGAGATACGCAGTATTTT; V gene: TRBV19; D gene: NA; J gene: TRBJ2-3; clone size: NA
CDR3 protein: CASRPGRGGPSYNEQFF; CDR3 DNA: TGTGCCAGCAGACCCGGACGGGGGGGCCCTTCCTACAATGAGCAGTTCTTC; V gene: TRBV11-2; D gene: TRBD2; J gene: TRBJ2-1; clone size: few
CDR3 protein: CAISAQRGDYNEQFF; CDR3 DNA: TGTGCCATCAGTGCGCAGCGGGGGGACTACAATGAGCAGTTCTTC; V gene: TRBV10-3; D gene: TRBD2; J gene: TRBJ2-1; clone size: many
CDR3 protein: CASRAPTNTGELFF; CDR3 DNA: TGTGCCAGCAGGGCCCCCACGAACACCGGGGAGCTGTTTTTT; V gene: TRBV28; D gene: NA; J gene: TRBJ2-2; clone size: few
CDR3 protein: CASSLVGGRGALNTEAFF; CDR3 DNA: TGTGCCAGCAGCTTAGTAGGAGGGCGTGGGGCCTTGAACACTGAAGCTTTCTTT; V gene: TRBV7-8; D gene: NA; J gene: TRBJ1-1; clone size: few
CDR3 protein: CSANPGGGETQYF; CDR3 DNA: TGCAGTGCTAACCCCGGGGGGGGGGAGACCCAGTACTTC; V gene: TRBV20-1; D gene: TRBD2; J gene: TRBJ2-5; clone size: NA
CDR3 protein: CASSHGGVSNTEAFF; CDR3 DNA: TGTGCCAGCAGCCATGGAGGGGTTAGTAACACTGAAGCTTTCTTT; V gene: TRBV4-2; D gene: NA; J gene: TRBJ1-1; clone size: many
CDR3 protein: CAWSVGGGAGDTQYF; CDR3 DNA: TGTGCCTGGAGTGTAGGTGGGGGAGCAGGGGATACGCAGTATTTT; V gene: TRBV30; D gene: NA; J gene: TRBJ2-3; clone size: few
CDR3 protein: CATSDFGATGNTIYF; CDR3 DNA: TGTGCCACCAGTGATTTTGGGGCGACTGGAAACACCATATATTTT; V gene: TRBV24-1; D gene: NA; J gene: TRBJ1-3; clone size: NA
CDR3 protein: CSAREGTWGTEAFF; CDR3 DNA: TGCAGTGCTAGAGAGGGTACCTGGGGAACTGAAGCTTTCTTT; V gene: TRBV20-1; D gene: NA; J gene: TRBJ1-1; clone size: NA
CDR3 protein: CASSRRDRGNSPLHF; CDR3 DNA: TGTGCCAGCAGCCGCCGGGACAGGGGCAATTCACCCCTCCACTTT; V gene: TRBV7-9; D gene: TRBD1; J gene: TRBJ1-6; clone size: NA
CDR3 protein: CASRNRNNSPLHF; CDR3 DNA: TGTGCCAGCAGGAATAGGAACAATTCACCCCTCCACTTT; V gene: TRBV6-5; D gene: NA; J gene: TRBJ1-6; clone size: NA
CDR3 protein: CAWSAQRGGWAGELFF; CDR3 DNA: TGTGCCTGGAGTGCCCAGCGGGGGGGCTGGGCCGGGGAGCTGTTTTTT; V gene: TRBV30; D gene: TRBD2; J gene: TRBJ2-2; clone size: NA
CDR3 protein: CASSGGGRDTQYF; CDR3 DNA: TGTGCCAGCAGTGGAGGCGGCCGAGATACGCAGTATTTT; V gene: TRBV9; D gene: NA; J gene: TRBJ2-3; clone size: NA
CDR3 protein: CASRGGQRSDTEAFF; CDR3 DNA: TGTGCCAGTAGGGGGGGACAGAGGTCGGACACTGAAGCTTTCTTT; V gene: TRBV19; D gene: TRBD1; J gene: TRBJ1-1; clone size: many
CDR3 protein: CSAPRTASTDTQYF; CDR3 DNA: TGCAGTGCTCCCAGGACGGCTAGCACAGATACGCAGTATTTT; V gene: TRBV20-1; D gene: NA; J gene: TRBJ2-3; clone size: few
CDR3 protein: CASTWDQETQYF; CDR3 DNA: TGCGCCAGCACGTGGGACCAAGAGACCCAGTACTTC; V gene: TRBV5-1; D gene: NA; J gene: TRBJ2-5; clone size: many
CDR3 protein: CASSLPDRATEAFF; CDR3 DNA: TGTGCCAGCAGCTTGCCCGACAGGGCCACTGAAGCTTTCTTT; V gene: TRBV5-4; D gene: TRBD1; J gene: TRBJ1-1; clone size: NA
CDR3 protein: CASTEGPGWMETQYF; CDR3 DNA: TGCGCCAGCACAGAGGGACCGGGGTGGATGGAGACCCAGTACTTC; V gene: TRBV5-1; D gene: NA; J gene: TRBJ2-5; clone size: NA